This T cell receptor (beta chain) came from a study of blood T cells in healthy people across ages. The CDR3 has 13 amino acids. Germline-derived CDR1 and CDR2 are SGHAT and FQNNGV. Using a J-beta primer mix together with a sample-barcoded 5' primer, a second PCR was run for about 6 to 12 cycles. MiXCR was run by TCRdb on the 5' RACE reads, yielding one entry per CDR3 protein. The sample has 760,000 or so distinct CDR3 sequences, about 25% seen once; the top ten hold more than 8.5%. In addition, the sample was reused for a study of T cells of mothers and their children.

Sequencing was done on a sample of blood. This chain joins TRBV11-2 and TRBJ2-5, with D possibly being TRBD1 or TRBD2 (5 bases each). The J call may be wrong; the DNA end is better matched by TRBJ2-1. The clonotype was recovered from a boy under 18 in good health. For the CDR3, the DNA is TGTGCCAGCGGGATCCGGGACCTCTTAGAGCAGTTCTTC. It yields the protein CASGIRDLLEQFF.